These T cell receptor beta chains were read from a single sample in a study of neurological immune-mediated disorders. Each CDR3 protein gets one entry after TCRdb re-called the 5' RACE reads with MiXCR. The sample shows about 66,000 distinct CDR3 sequences, roughly 4.5% of them seen only once. Sequencing was performed on PBMCs. All receptors derive from a man aged 30 to 39 with multiple sclerosis. CDR3s include the opening cysteine and the closing phenylalanine or tryptophan. The D gene is left open where the match is weak. Some rows have no size entry. The others give once, few or many, or a class for an expanded clone.

>many|TRBJ1-1|14|.|TRBV5-1
CASSPGGSLSEAFF
TGCGCCAGCAGCCCGGGAGGGTCCCTATCTGAAGCTTTCTTT
>many|TRBJ1-2|12|.|TRBV24-1
CATSDLGEGYTF
TGTGCCACCAGTGATTTAGGGGAAGGCTACACCTTC
>many|TRBJ1-2|13|.|TRBV27
CASSLMPNYGYTF
TGTGCCAGCAGTTTAATGCCTAACTATGGCTACACCTTC
>many|TRBJ2-3|14|TRBD2|TRBV20-1
CSAQIAGGTDTQYF
TGCAGTGCTCAGATAGCGGGGGGCACAGATACGCAGTATTTT
>.|TRBJ1-1|13|.|TRBV19
CASSIRAETEAFF
TGTGCCAGTAGTATCCGGGCTGAGACTGAAGCTTTCTTT
>.|TRBJ1-1|17|.|TRBV5-1
CASSPKPGTPENTEAFF
TGCGCCAGCAGCCCAAAACCCGGGACCCCTGAGAACACTGAAGCTTTCTTT
>.|TRBJ1-1|16|.|TRBV5-1
CASSLKGAGGNTEAFF
TGCGCCAGCAGCTTGAAGGGCGCTGGGGGAAATACTGAAGCTTTCTTT
>many|TRBJ2-3|16|TRBD2|TRBV20-1
CSATATGGPRTPTQYF
TGCAGTGCGACCGCCACGGGGGGACCCAGAACACCCACGCAGTATTTT
>.|TRBJ1-1|14|.|TRBV6-5
CASSYGRGVTEAFF
TGTGCCAGCAGTTACGGCAGGGGTGTAACTGAAGCTTTCTTT
>many|TRBJ2-7|14|TRBD1|TRBV12-3/TRBV12-4
CASSPDDRAYEQYF
TGTGCCAGCAGTCCCGACGACAGGGCGTACGAGCAGTACTTC
>many|TRBJ2-6|14|.|TRBV10-3
CAIRPGAGANVLTF
TGTGCCATCAGGCCAGGGGCTGGGGCCAACGTCCTGACTTTC
>.|TRBJ2-3|14|.|TRBV3-1
CASSQVGGADTQYF
TGTGCCAGCAGCCAAGTCGGAGGCGCAGATACGCAGTATTTT
>many|TRBJ1-3|13|.|TRBV9
CASSVEGGNTIYF
TGTGCCAGCAGCGTAGAAGGTGGAAACACCATATATTTT
>few|TRBJ1-5|15|.|TRBV4-1
CASSQDVRGNQPQHF
TGCGCCAGCAGCCAAGACGTAAGAGGGAATCAGCCCCAGCATTTT
>many|TRBJ2-5|11|TRBD2|TRBV6-2/TRBV6-3
CASTNSGGQYF
TGTGCCAGCACCAACTCGGGGGGCCAGTACTTC
>many|TRBJ2-7|13|TRBD1|TRBV5-1
CASSQGQSYEQYF
TGCGCCAGCAGCCAGGGACAGTCCTACGAGCAGTACTTC
>many|TRBJ1-1|14|.|TRBV6-5
CASSPVTFGTEAFF
TGTGCCAGCAGTCCCGTAACTTTCGGAACTGAAGCTTTCTTT
>.|TRBJ2-2|17|.|TRBV9
CASSAHRLDANTGELFF
TGTGCCAGCAGCGCACATCGCCTAGACGCGAACACCGGGGAGCTGTTTTTT
>.|TRBJ1-5|16|.|TRBV7-9
CASSHRAAGSNQPQHF
TGTGCCAGCAGCCACAGGGCCGCAGGCAGCAATCAGCCCCAGCATTTT
>many|TRBJ1-5|18|.|TRBV4-1
CASSQEPQAGALNQPQHF
TGCGCCAGCAGCCAAGAACCTCAAGCTGGGGCTCTCAATCAGCCCCAGCATTTT
>many|TRBJ1-1|15|.|TRBV5-1
CASSLEAGTYTEAFF
TGCGCCAGCAGCTTGGAGGCAGGTACTTACACTGAAGCTTTCTTT
>many|TRBJ2-6|18|.|TRBV20-1
CSASPPGRGRTGANVLTF
TGCAGTGCTAGCCCCCCGGGGAGGGGGCGGACTGGGGCCAACGTCCTGACTTTC
>many|TRBJ1-1|14|.|TRBV7-6
CASSLVSGVAEAFF
TGTGCCAGCAGCTTAGTATCAGGGGTAGCTGAAGCTTTCTTT
>few|TRBJ2-2|15|.|TRBV9
CASSPPGGGSGELFF
TGTGCCAGCAGCCCCCCCGGTGGAGGGTCCGGGGAGCTGTTTTTT
>many|TRBJ2-7|15|TRBD2|TRBV5-1
CASSLAGVGVDEQYF
TGCGCCAGCAGCTTAGCGGGAGTCGGGGTCGACGAGCAGTACTTC
>many|TRBJ2-3|14|.|TRBV9
CASSKATGRDTQYF
TGTGCCAGCAGTAAAGCGACCGGGAGAGATACGCAGTATTTT
>many|TRBJ2-7|13|TRBD1|TRBV5-1
CASSLGQGGEQYF
TGCGCCAGCAGCCTTGGACAGGGCGGGGAGCAGTACTTC
>many|TRBJ1-4|15|.|TRBV5-1
CASSLDTTTGEKLFF
TGCGCCAGCAGCTTGGACACAACGACGGGTGAAAAACTGTTTTTT
>many|TRBJ2-7|13|TRBD1|TRBV24-1
CATSEVGQHEQYF
TGTGCCACCAGTGAGGTGGGACAGCACGAGCAGTACTTC
>.|TRBJ1-1|17|TRBD1|TRBV5-6
CASSMGTGQRMNTEAFF
TGTGCCAGCAGCATGGGGACAGGGCAGCGCATGAACACTGAAGCTTTCTTT
>many|TRBJ1-1|12|.|TRBV20-1
CSPKDKNTEAFF
TGCAGTCCGAAGGACAAGAACACTGAAGCTTTCTTT
>many|TRBJ1-3|14|TRBD1|TRBV7-9
CASSPTGAANTIYF
TGTGCCAGCAGCCCTACAGGGGCCGCAAACACCATATATTTT
>few|TRBJ2-3|15|.|TRBV7-3
CASSPGGLRTDTQYF
TGTGCCAGCAGCCCGGGCGGACTACGCACAGATACGCAGTATTTT
>few|TRBJ2-3|16|.|TRBV27
CASSLRFGISTDTQYF
TGTGCCAGCAGTTTACGGTTTGGTATTAGTACAGATACGCAGTATTTT
>many|TRBJ1-1|12|.|TRBV12-3/TRBV12-4
CASSFSGTEAFF
TGTGCCAGCAGTTTCTCTGGCACTGAAGCTTTCTTT
>few|TRBJ1-1|13|.|TRBV20-1
CSASVRHDTEAFF
TGCAGTGCTAGCGTCAGGCACGACACTGAAGCTTTCTTT
>many|TRBJ1-4|15|TRBD1|TRBV4-1
CASSQTGVYNEKLFF
TGCGCCAGCAGCCAAACAGGGGTCTATAATGAAAAACTGTTTTTT
>few|TRBJ2-2|20|.|TRBV12-3/TRBV12-4
CASSSRDRGFRPINTGELFF
TGTGCCAGCTCCTCCCGGGATCGGGGGTTTCGGCCTATAAACACCGGGGAGCTGTTTTTT
>many|TRBJ2-3|15|.|TRBV20-1
CSASSSSGSTDTQYF
TGCAGTGCTAGTAGTTCGTCCGGTAGCACAGATACGCAGTATTTT
>many|TRBJ1-1|14|.|TRBV20-1
CSARDSSRVTEAFF
TGCAGTGCTAGAGATAGTTCCAGGGTGACTGAAGCTTTCTTT